The clone carrying this T cell receptor beta chain was seen a handful of times. What it binds is unknown. The data originate from a study of T cells in localized non-small cell lung cancer. Overall study findings and caveats: In adjacent lung appeared a median about 58 of the top 100 tumor clones. It remains possible that heterogeneity exists, since only one tumor region was sequenced.

The protocol was immunoSEQ multiplex PCR, while the TCRdb copy is restricted to in-frame clones and leaves out a portion. The sample holds over a thousand clones, 20% to 25% seen once. This TCR came from a man between 40 and 70 years old with stage III squamous cell lung carcinoma. The material was normal lung tissue next to the tumor, obtained before any cancer treatment.

CDR3 sequence: CASSQDRRGFEQFF. The CDR3 DNA is TGCGCCAGCAGCCAAGATCGGAGGGGGTTTGAGCAGTTCTTC. The chain has TRBV1 and TRBJ2-1. TRBV1 is noted as a pseudogene. The CDR3 has 14 residues.